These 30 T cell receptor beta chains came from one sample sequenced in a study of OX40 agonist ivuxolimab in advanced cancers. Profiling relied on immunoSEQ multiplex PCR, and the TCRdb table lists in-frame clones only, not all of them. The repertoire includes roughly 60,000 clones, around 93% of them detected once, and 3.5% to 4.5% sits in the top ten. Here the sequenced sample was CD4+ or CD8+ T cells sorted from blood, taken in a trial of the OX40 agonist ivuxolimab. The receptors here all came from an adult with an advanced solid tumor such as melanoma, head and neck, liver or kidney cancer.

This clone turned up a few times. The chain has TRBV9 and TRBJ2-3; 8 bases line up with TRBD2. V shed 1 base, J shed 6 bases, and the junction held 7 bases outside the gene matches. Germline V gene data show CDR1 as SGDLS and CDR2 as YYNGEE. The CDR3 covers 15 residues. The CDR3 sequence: CASSVTSGWADTQYF. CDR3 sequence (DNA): TGTGCCAGCAGCGTAACTAGCGGTTGGGCTGATACGCAGTATTTT.

The CDR3 DNA is TGTGCCAGCAGCTTGGATCTAGCGGGAGTCGGAGAGACCCAGTACTTC. This encodes CASSLDLAGVGETQYF. This sequence joins TRBV5-4 and TRBJ2-5, with TRBD2 identical over 10 bases. CDR1 and CDR2 (germline): SGHNT, YYREEE (reference sequence). The V segment lost 0 bases and the J segment 4 bases; nucleotides outside the gene matches: 6. The CDR3 has 16 residues.

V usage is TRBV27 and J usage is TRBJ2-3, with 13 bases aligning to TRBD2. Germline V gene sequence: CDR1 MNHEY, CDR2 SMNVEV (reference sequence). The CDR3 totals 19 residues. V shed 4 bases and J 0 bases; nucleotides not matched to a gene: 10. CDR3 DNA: TGTGCCAGCAGTTCGAACCCGGGACTAGCGGGGAGAAGCACAGATACGCAGTATTTT. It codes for CASSSNPGLAGRSTDTQYF.

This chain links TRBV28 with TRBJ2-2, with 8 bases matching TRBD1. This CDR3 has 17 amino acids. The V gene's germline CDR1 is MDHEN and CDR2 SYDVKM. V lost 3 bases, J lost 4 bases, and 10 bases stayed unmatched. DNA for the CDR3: TGTGCCAGCAGTTTGGTTAGTGCAGGGGGCGTCACCGGGGAGCTGTTTTTT. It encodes CASSLVSAGGVTGELFF. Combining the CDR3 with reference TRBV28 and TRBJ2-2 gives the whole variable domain DVKVTQSSRYLVKRTGEKVFLECVQDMDHENMFWYRQDPGLGLRLIYFSYDVKMKEKGDIPEGYSVSREKKERFSLILESASTNQTSMYLCASSLVSAGGVTGELFFGEGSRLTVL.

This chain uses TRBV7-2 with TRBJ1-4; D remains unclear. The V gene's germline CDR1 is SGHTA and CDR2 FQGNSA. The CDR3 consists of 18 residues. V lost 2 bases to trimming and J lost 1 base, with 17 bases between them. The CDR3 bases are TGTGCCAGCAGCTTAAGGGCAGCCTCCTTTGGAACTAATGAAAAACTGTTTTTT. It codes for CASSLRAASFGTNEKLFF.

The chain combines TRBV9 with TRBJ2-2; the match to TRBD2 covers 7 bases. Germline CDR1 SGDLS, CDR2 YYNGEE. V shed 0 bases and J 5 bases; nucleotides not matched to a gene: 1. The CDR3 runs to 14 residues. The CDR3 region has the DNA TGTGCCAGCAGCGTAGGCGGGGGAACCGGGGAGCTGTTTTTT. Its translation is CASSVGGGTGELFF. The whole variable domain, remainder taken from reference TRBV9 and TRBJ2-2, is DSGVTQTPKHLITATGQRVTLRCSPRSGDLSVYWYQQSLDQGLQFLIQYYNGEERAKGNILERFSAQQFPDLHSELNLSSLELGDSALYFCASSVGGGTGELFFGEGSRLTVL.

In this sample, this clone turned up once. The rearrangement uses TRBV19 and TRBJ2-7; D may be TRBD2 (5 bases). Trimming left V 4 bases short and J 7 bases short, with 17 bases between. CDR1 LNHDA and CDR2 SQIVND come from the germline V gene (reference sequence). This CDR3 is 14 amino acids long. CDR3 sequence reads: CASSTGSGALEQYF. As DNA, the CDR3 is TGTGCCAGTAGTACGGGAAGCGGAGCGTTAGAGCAGTACTTC.

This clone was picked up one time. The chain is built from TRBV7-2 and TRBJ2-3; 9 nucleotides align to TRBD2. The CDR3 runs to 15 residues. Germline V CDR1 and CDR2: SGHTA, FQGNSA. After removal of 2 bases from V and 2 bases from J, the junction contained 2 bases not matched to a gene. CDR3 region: CASSLLAGFTDTQYF. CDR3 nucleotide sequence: TGTGCCAGCAGCTTACTAGCGGGGTTCACAGATACGCAGTATTTT.

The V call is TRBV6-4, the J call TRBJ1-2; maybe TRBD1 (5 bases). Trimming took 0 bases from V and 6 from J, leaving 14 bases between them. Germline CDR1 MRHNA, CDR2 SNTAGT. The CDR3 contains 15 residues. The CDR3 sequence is CASSDSRRGADGYTF. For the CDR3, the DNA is TGTGCCAGCAGTGACTCAAGGAGGGGAGCGGATGGCTACACCTTC.

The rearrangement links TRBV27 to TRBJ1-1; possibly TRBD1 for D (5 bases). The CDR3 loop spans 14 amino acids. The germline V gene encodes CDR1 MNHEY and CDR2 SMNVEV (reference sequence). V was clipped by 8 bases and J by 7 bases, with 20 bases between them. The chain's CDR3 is CASGPGGGSGEAFF. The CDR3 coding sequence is TGTGCCAGCGGACCCGGGGGGGGGAGTGGTGAAGCTTTCTTT.

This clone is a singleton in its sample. CDR3 nucleotide sequence: TGTGCCAGCAGCTTCACGGGGGATACGCAGTATTTT. As protein: CASSFTGDTQYF. This chain joins TRBV11-2 and TRBJ2-3; the D gene is possibly TRBD2 (5 bases). The CDR3 extends over 12 amino acids. Germline CDR1 reads SGHAT; CDR2 reads FQNNGV. V dropped 3 bases and J dropped 6 bases, with 7 bases sitting between them.

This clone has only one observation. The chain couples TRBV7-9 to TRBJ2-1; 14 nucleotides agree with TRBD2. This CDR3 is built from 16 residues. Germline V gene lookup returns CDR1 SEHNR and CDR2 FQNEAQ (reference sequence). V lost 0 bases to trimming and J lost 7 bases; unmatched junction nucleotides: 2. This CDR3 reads CASSLAGTSGRNEQFF. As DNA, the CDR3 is TGTGCCAGCAGCTTAGCCGGGACTAGCGGGAGAAATGAGCAGTTCTTC.

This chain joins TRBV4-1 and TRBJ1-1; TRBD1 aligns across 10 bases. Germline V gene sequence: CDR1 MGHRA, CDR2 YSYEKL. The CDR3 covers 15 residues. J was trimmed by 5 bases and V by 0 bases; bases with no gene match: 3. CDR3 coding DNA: TGCGCCAGCAGCCAAGATGGGACAGGGGCGACTGAAGCTTTCTTT. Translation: CASSQDGTGATEAFF.

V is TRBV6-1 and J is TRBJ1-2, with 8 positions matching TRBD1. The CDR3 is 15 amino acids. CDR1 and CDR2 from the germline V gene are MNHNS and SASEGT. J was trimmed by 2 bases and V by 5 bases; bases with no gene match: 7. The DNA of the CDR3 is TGTGCCAGCAGTATGCGACAGGGGACGAACTATGGCTACACCTTC. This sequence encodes CASSMRQGTNYGYTF.

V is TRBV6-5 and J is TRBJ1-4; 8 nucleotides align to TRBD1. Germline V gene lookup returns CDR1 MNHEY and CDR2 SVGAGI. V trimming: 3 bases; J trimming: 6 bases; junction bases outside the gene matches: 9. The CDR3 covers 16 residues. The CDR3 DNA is TGTGCCAGCAGTTATCTCCAGGGGGCGGAGGATGAAAAACTGTTTTTT. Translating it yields CASSYLQGAEDEKLFF.

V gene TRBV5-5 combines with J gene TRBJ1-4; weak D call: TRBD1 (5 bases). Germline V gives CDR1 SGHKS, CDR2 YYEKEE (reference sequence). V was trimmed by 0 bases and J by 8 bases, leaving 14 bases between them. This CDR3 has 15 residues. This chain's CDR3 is CASSLGPNEGEKLFF. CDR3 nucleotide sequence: TGTGCCAGCAGCTTGGGGCCCAACGAGGGGGAAAAACTGTTTTTT. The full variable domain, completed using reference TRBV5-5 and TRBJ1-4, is DAGVTQSPTHLIKTRGQQVTLRCSPISGHKSVSWYQQVLGQGPQFIFQYYEKEERGRGNFPDRFSARQFPNYSSELNVNALLLGDSALYLCASSLGPNEGEKLFFGSGTQLSVL.

For the CDR3, the DNA is TGTGCCAGCCGGTTATCCTACGAGCAGTACTTC. Protein product: CASRLSYEQYF. This chain uses TRBV28 with TRBJ2-7, with unresolved D. The CDR3 spans 11 residues. The V gene lost 8 bases and the J gene lost 1 base, with 6 bases spanning the gap. Germline CDR1 MDHEN, CDR2 SYDVKM.

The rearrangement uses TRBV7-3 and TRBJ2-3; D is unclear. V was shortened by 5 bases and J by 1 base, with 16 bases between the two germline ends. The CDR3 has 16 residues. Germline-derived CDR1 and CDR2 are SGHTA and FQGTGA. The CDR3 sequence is CASSPMGGIRTDTQYF. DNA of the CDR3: TGTGCCAGCAGCCCGATGGGCGGAATCCGCACAGATACGCAGTATTTT.

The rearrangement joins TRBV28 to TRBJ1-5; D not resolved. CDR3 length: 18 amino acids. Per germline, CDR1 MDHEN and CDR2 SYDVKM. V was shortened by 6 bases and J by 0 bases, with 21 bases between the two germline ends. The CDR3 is CASRDPMARSYSNQPQHF. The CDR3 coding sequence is TGTGCCAGCAGGGACCCAATGGCCCGCTCATATAGCAATCAGCCCCAGCATTTT.

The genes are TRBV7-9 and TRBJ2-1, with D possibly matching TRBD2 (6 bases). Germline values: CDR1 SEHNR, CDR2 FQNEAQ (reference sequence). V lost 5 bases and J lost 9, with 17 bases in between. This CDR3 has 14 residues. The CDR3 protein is CASSPRAGQAEQFF. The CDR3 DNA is TGTGCCAGCAGCCCTCGGGCGGGGCAGGCTGAGCAGTTCTTC. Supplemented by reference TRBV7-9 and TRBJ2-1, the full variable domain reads DTGVSQNPRHKITKRGQNVTFRCDPISEHNRLYWYRQTLGQGPEFLTYFQNEAQLEKSRLLSDRFSAERPKGSFSTLEIQRTEQGDSAMYLCASSPRAGQAEQFFGPGTRLTVL.

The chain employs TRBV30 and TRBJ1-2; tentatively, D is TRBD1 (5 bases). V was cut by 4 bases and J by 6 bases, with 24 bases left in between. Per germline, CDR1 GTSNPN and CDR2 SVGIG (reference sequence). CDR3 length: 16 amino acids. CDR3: CAWINKNEGHMDGYTF. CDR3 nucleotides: TGTGCCTGGATTAACAAAAACGAGGGGCACATGGATGGCTACACCTTC.

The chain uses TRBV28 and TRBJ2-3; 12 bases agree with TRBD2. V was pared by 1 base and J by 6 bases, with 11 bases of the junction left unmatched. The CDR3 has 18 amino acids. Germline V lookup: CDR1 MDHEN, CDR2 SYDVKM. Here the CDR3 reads CASSLLSTSGSESDTQYF. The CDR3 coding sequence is TGTGCCAGCAGTTTATTATCGACTAGCGGGAGTGAATCGGATACGCAGTATTTT.

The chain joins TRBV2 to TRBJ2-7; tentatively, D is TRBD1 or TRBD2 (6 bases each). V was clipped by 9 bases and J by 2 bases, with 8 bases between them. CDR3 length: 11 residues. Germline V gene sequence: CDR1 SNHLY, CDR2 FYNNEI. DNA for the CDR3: TGTGCCAGTGGGGGGCCCTACGAGCAGTACTTC. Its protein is CASGGPYEQYF.

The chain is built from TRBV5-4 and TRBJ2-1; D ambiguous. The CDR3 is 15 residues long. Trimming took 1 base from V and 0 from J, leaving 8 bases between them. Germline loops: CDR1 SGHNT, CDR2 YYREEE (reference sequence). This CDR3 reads CASSLFSSSYNEQFF. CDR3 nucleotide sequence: TGTGCCAGCAGCTTGTTCTCGAGCTCCTACAATGAGCAGTTCTTC.

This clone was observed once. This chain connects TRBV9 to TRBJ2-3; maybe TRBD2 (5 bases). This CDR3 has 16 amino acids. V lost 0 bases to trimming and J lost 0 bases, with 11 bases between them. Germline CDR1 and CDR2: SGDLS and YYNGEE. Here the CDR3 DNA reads TGTGCCAGCAGCGTAGAAGGACTCTTTAGCACAGATACGCAGTATTTT. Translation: CASSVEGLFSTDTQYF.

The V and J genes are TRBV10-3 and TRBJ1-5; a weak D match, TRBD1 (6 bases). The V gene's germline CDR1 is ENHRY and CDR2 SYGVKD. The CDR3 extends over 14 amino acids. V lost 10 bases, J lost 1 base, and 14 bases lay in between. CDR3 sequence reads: CATGAELSNQPQHF. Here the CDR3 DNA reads TGTGCCACGGGGGCAGAGTTAAGCAATCAGCCCCAGCATTTT.

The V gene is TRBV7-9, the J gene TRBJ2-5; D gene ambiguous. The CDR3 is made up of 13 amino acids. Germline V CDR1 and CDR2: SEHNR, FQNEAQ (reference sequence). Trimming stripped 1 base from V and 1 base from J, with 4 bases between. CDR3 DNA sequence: TGTGCCAGCAGCTTAGTAGGCCAAGAGACCCAGTACTTC. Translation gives CASSLVGQETQYF.

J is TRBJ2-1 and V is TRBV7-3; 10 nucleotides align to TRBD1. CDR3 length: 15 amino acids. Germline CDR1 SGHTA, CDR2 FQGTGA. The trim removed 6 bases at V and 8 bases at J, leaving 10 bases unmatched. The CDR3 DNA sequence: TGTGCCAGCAGTTTCCGGGACAGGGGAATCGATGAGCAGTTCTTC. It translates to CASSFRDRGIDEQFF.

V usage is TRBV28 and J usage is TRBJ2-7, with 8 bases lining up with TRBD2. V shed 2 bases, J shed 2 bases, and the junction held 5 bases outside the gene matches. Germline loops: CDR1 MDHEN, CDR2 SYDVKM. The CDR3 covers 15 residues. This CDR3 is CASSLRLAGPYEQYF. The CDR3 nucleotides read TGTGCCAGCAGTTTACGTCTAGCGGGCCCCTACGAGCAGTACTTC.

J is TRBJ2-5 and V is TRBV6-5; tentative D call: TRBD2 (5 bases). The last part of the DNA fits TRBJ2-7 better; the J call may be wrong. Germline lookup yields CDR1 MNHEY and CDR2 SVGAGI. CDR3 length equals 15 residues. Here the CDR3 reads CASSYSEGPAYEQYF. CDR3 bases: TGTGCCAGCAGTTACTCCGAGGGCCCGGCCTACGAGCAGTACTTC.